These T cell receptor beta chains were read from a single sample in a study of blood T cell repertoires in COVID-19. Data came from immunoSEQ multiplex PCR; TCRdb stores just in-frame clones and leaves some out. The profile shows 87,000 or so clones, roughly 88% of them singletons. The source material was peripheral blood. The receptors were gathered from a man aged 18 to 29 with COVID-19, enrolled during active disease. The CDR3 runs from the conserved cysteine through the conserved F or W. The D gene is left open where the match is weak. Size is omitted from some rows. Given values are once, few, many or a class for expanded clones.

.	TRBV21-1	TRBJ2-7	.	CASSKGGSRYTYEQYF	TGTGCCAGCAGCAAAGGAGGCAGCCGATATACCTACGAGCAGTACTTC
.	TRBV27	TRBJ1-1	.	CASSPRGPVNTEAFF	TGTGCCAGCAGTCCAAGAGGTCCAGTGAACACTGAAGCTTTCTTT
TRBD1	TRBV7-2	TRBJ1-5	.	CASSFSGTGDQPQHF	TGTGCCAGCAGCTTCTCCGGGACAGGGGATCAGCCCCAGCATTTT
.	TRBV6-5	TRBJ2-7	.	CASSPEGGYEQYF	TGTGCCAGCAGTCCCGAAGGGGGCTACGAGCAGTACTTC
TRBD1	TRBV5-1	TRBJ1-4	.	CASSYTRDRGLSREKLFF	TGCGCCAGCAGCTATACCCGGGACAGGGGTTTGTCTAGAGAAAAACTGTTTTTT
.	TRBV14	TRBJ1-5	.	CASSQDRQRDSNQPQHF	TGTGCCAGCAGCCAAGATCGGCAGCGAGATAGCAATCAGCCCCAGCATTTT
.	TRBV28	TRBJ2-3	.	CASSPRRNILITDTQYF	TGTGCCAGCAGCCCGAGGAGGAACATTCTCATCACAGATACGCAGTATTTT
.	TRBV29-1	TRBJ2-7	.	CSVGRLYSYEQYF	TGCAGCGTTGGTCGCCTCTACTCCTACGAGCAGTACTTC
TRBD1	TRBV7-2	TRBJ2-4	.	CASSPGQGFIAKNIQYF	TGTGCCAGCAGCCCGGGACAGGGGTTCATAGCCAAAAACATTCAGTACTTC
TRBD2	TRBV27	TRBJ2-3	.	CASKSLAGVSTDTQYF	TGTGCCAGCAAATCTCTAGCGGGAGTAAGCACAGATACGCAGTATTTT
.	TRBV5-5	TRBJ2-2	.	CATQGYTGELFF	TGTGCCACCCAGGGCTACACCGGGGAGCTGTTTTTT
.	TRBV4-3	TRBJ2-7	.	CASSPRGSGEQYF	TGCGCCAGCAGCCCACGGGGGAGTGGCGAGCAGTACTTC
TRBD2	TRBV29-1	TRBJ2-1	once	CSARRSGGYNEQFF	TGCAGCGCGAGACGTAGCGGGGGATACAATGAGCAGTTCTTC
TRBD2	TRBV28	TRBJ2-5	.	CASRTSGRETQYF	TGTGCCAGCAGAACTAGCGGGAGGGAGACCCAGTACTTC
.	TRBV12-2	TRBJ2-4	.	CASRLPHYTRREDQTNIQYF	TGTGCAAGTCGCTTACCTCACTATACACGGCGGGAGGACCAAACGAACATTCAGTACTTC
TRBD1	TRBV19	TRBJ2-7	.	CASTGSGQGDSYEQYF	TGTGCCAGTACCGGATCGGGACAGGGCGACTCCTACGAGCAGTACTTC
TRBD1	TRBV5-1	TRBJ1-1	.	CASSLGQANTEAFF	TGCGCCAGCAGTCTCGGACAGGCGAACACTGAAGCTTTCTTT
.	TRBV7-9	TRBJ1-6	.	CASSLGPAGRDNSPLHF	TGTGCCAGCAGCTTAGGTCCGGCCGGCAGGGATAATTCACCCCTCCACTTT
.	TRBV3-1/TRBV3-2	TRBJ2-5	.	CASSQGAFQETQYF	TGTGCCAGCAGCCAAGGGGCCTTTCAAGAGACCCAGTACTTC
.	TRBV13	TRBJ1-2	.	CASSLERSYGYTF	TGTGCCAGCAGCTTAGAAAGGAGCTATGGCTACACCTTC
TRBD1	TRBV19	TRBJ2-4	.	CASSILGTGLAKNIQYF	TGTGCCAGTAGTATTCTAGGGACAGGGCTAGCCAAAAACATTCAGTACTTC
TRBD1	TRBV18	TRBJ2-7	.	CASSPLIPGQGMLEQYF	TGTGCCAGCTCACCATTGATCCCGGGACAGGGGATGTTAGAGCAGTACTTC
TRBD1	TRBV4-3	TRBJ1-2	.	CASSPGQALPYGYTF	TGCGCCAGCAGCCCGGGACAGGCCTTACCCTATGGCTACACCTTC
TRBD2	TRBV6-2/TRBV6-3	TRBJ2-5	.	CASSSRLAAGETQYF	TGTGCCAGCAGTTCCCGACTAGCAGCGGGGGAGACCCAGTACTTC
TRBD1	TRBV27	TRBJ1-2	.	CASSSGGEGVYTF	TGTGCCAGCAGTTCAGGGGGCGAGGGTGTCTACACCTTC
TRBD1	TRBV28	TRBJ2-2	once	CASSLWTGERPGELFF	TGTGCCAGCAGTTTATGGACAGGGGAGCGCCCCGGGGAGCTGTTTTTT